The sequence of this T cell receptor (beta chain) was determined in a study of graft-versus-host responses after intestinal transplantation. Study as a whole: Recipients across the board were started on anti-thymocyte globulin induction, then kept on tacrolimus and steroids for approximately three years.

CDR3 length: 15 amino acids. The V gene's germline CDR1 is SEHNR and CDR2 FQNEAQ (reference sequence). V was clipped by 3 bases and J by 4 bases, with 12 bases between them. As for this clone: Its antigen is still unknown.

Study-wide points: Recipient marrow showed GvH clones, some seen first in ileum or blood.

Libraries were prepared by immunoSEQ multiplex PCR; TCRdb keeps only in-frame clonotypes and omits some of them. The table records some 46,000 clones, 80% to 95% of them present only once. The sequence derives from a human patient who received an intestinal transplant, so some T cells may come from the graft donor. The gene calls are TRBV7-9 and TRBJ2-2; the D is unclear. Sequencing was performed on PBMCs, taken roughly 760 days after a first intestinal transplant, on the day of a second. The CDR3 loop is CASSFNGFGTGELFF. DNA for the CDR3: TGTGCCAGCAGCTTCAACGGGTTTGGCACCGGGGAGCTGTTTTTT.